These T cell receptor beta chains were read from a single sample in a study of cytomegalovirus exposure and HLA in healthy donors. Profiled with immunoSEQ multiplex PCR; TCRdb holds only in-frame clones, not every one. Among some 67,000 clones, around 75% were seen once, and the ten largest hold about 8.2%. The sequencing input was PBMCs. These receptors originate from a man aged 55-75 years in good health and CMV-seropositive. Each CDR3 is given with its conserved first and last residue. Each record gives: D gene, clone size, J gene, V gene, CDR3 DNA, CDR3 protein. The D gene is left open where the match is weak. Only some rows state a clone size, as once, few, many or a class for expanded clones.

TRBD1,once,TRBJ1-2,TRBV2,TGTGCCAGCAGCGTTTTACAGGGGCGCTATGGCTACACCTTC,CASSVLQGRYGYTF
TRBD1,.,TRBJ1-5,TRBV2,TGTGCCAGCAGTGGGCAGGGGGCAGATCAGCCCCAGCATTTT,CASSGQGADQPQHF
TRBD2,few,TRBJ2-5,TRBV2,TGTGCCAGCAGTGACCGTGGCGGGGGGGCCGGAGAGACCCAGTACTTC,CASSDRGGGAGETQYF
.,few,TRBJ1-2,TRBV11-2,TGTGCCAGCAGCTTAACCCCCACAGGCAACTATGGCTACACCTTC,CASSLTPTGNYGYTF
.,few,TRBJ2-1,TRBV19,TGTGCCAGTATCCCTCGATCTAACCTCCACAATGAGCAGTTCTTC,CASIPRSNLHNEQFF
.,.,TRBJ2-5,TRBV10-2,TGCGCCAGCAGTGGGTCGAGCCGAGAGACCCAGTACTTC,CASSGSSRETQYF
.,.,TRBJ2-3,TRBV5-1,TGCGCCAGCAGCCCAACTCCCGGGACAACTAGCACAGATACGCAGTATTTT,CASSPTPGTTSTDTQYF
TRBD1,.,TRBJ2-5,TRBV11-2,TGTGCCAGCAGCTTGATGTCGACAGGGGTAGGTGAGCAGTACTTC,CASSLMSTGVGEQYF
.,.,TRBJ1-1,TRBV6-1,TGTGCCCGCGGGGTGTCCCCAAAATTAACTGAAGCTTTCTTT,CARGVSPKLTEAFF
TRBD2,.,TRBJ2-1,TRBV19,TGTGCCAGTAGTCTAGACCTAGCGGGGGGGCGAAATGAGCAGTTCTTC,CASSLDLAGGRNEQFF
.,.,TRBJ2-2,TRBV29-1,TGCAGCGTTGAAGATACGATTAGGGGGAACACCGGGGAGCTGTTTTTT,CSVEDTIRGNTGELFF
.,.,TRBJ2-2,TRBV6-5,TGTGCCAGCAGCCCTCACATAAACACCGGGGAGCTGTTTTTT,CASSPHINTGELFF
TRBD1,.,TRBJ2-1,TRBV7-8,TGTGCCAGCAGCTTAGATTCGTGGACAGGACACAATGAGCAGTTCTTC,CASSLDSWTGHNEQFF
.,.,TRBJ2-7,TRBV7-9,TGTGCCAGCAGCTCTCCCTCAGGGAATGACGAGCAGTACTTC,CASSSPSGNDEQYF
.,.,TRBJ2-2,TRBV29-1,TGCAGCGTTGTTGATAGGGGGTCGGGCACCGGGGAGCTGTTTTTT,CSVVDRGSGTGELFF
TRBD2,.,TRBJ2-7,TRBV2,TGTGCCAGCAGTGATCCCGGACTAGCGGGAGGCTACGAGCAGTACTTC,CASSDPGLAGGYEQYF
.,.,TRBJ1-2,TRBV6-5,TGTGCCAGCAGTTACTCTGAGTCAGGGAGGAGTGGCTACACCTTC,CASSYSESGRSGYTF
TRBD1,.,TRBJ2-7,TRBV4-1,TGCGCCAGCAGCCAGGGACAGGGGGTCCCCTACGAGCAGTACTTC,CASSQGQGVPYEQYF
.,.,TRBJ1-6,TRBV11-3,TGTGCCAGCAGCAAAATCGGGACAAGGGATTCACCCCTCCACTTT,CASSKIGTRDSPLHF
TRBD1,.,TRBJ1-1,TRBV6-5,TGTGCCAGCAGACGAGGGGGCGCAGAGTATACTGAAGCTTTCTTT,CASRRGGAEYTEAFF
.,few,TRBJ1-3,TRBV19,TGTGCCACCGAAGTGACGGGGGGCGGCGGAAACACCATATATTTT,CATEVTGGGGNTIYF
.,once,TRBJ2-1,TRBV2,TGTGCGAGGGGGGGAGCATACAATGAGCAGTTCTTC,CARGGAYNEQFF
.,.,TRBJ1-1,TRBV19,TGTGCCAGTAGTATCGAGGCAGGAGGAATGAACACTGAAGCTTTCTTT,CASSIEAGGMNTEAFF
.,.,TRBJ1-4,TRBV13,TGTGCCAGCAGCCTCAGGGAATATACTAATGAAAAACTGTTTTTT,CASSLREYTNEKLFF
TRBD2,once,TRBJ2-2,TRBV7-2,TGTGCCAGCAGCGTGACTAGCGGGAGGCTTAACACCGGGGAGCTGTTTTTT,CASSVTSGRLNTGELFF
TRBD1,.,TRBJ1-1,TRBV10-3,TGTGCCATCAGTGAGAGACAGGGACGTACTGAAGCTTTCTTT,CAISERQGRTEAFF
TRBD2,.,TRBJ2-1,TRBV5-1,TGCGCCAGCGGTCCGGGGGGGACTAGCTACAATGAGCAGTTCTTC,CASGPGGTSYNEQFF
TRBD1,once,TRBJ2-7,TRBV7-9,TGTGCCAGCAGCTTACCTGGACAGGGGGACAGCTACGAGCAGTACTTC,CASSLPGQGDSYEQYF
.,.,TRBJ2-2,TRBV4-1,TGCGCCAGCAGCGGACAGAACACCGGGGAGCTGTTTTTT,CASSGQNTGELFF
.,.,TRBJ2-5,TRBV18,TGTGCCAGCTCACCCGGGTATAGCGGAGAGACCCAGTACTTC,CASSPGYSGETQYF
TRBD1,few,TRBJ1-1,TRBV5-1,TGCGCCAGCAGCTGGACAGGGGTCACTGAAGCTTTCTTT,CASSWTGVTEAFF
.,few,TRBJ1-5,TRBV30,TGTGCCTGGGGGGGGGTAGGGATGGACGGCAATCAGCCCCAGCATTTT,CAWGGVGMDGNQPQHF
TRBD2,.,TRBJ2-3,TRBV4-1,TGCGCCAGCAGCCTCCCGCGGCTAGCGGGGGGACGCCCCACAGATACGCAGTATTTT,CASSLPRLAGGRPTDTQYF
.,.,TRBJ1-2,TRBV6-5,TGTGCCAGCAGTTGGACAGATTCCTATGGCTACACCTTC,CASSWTDSYGYTF
TRBD2,.,TRBJ2-4,TRBV11-3,TGTGCCAGCAGCCCATGGGCGCTGAGCGGGAGAAGGAACATTCAGTACTTC,CASSPWALSGRRNIQYF
.,.,TRBJ1-1,TRBV6-1,TGTGCCAGCAGTGAAAGTTTGGGGGGGCGCACTGAAGCTTTCTTT,CASSESLGGRTEAFF
.,few,TRBJ2-3,TRBV11-1,TGTGCCAGCAGCTTTATCGCAGATACGCAGTATTTT,CASSFIADTQYF
TRBD1,.,TRBJ1-5,TRBV27,TGTGCCAGCAGTTCCTCCCACAGGGGGAGCAATCAGCCCCAGCATTTT,CASSSSHRGSNQPQHF
.,.,TRBJ1-5,TRBV27,TGTGCCAGCAGTTTAATAATAGGGGATCAGCCCCAGCATTTT,CASSLIIGDQPQHF
.,.,TRBJ2-2,TRBV5-5,TGTGCCAGCAGCTTGGGCATTGCAGGAAACACCGGGGAGCTGTTTTTT,CASSLGIAGNTGELFF
.,.,TRBJ2-2,TRBV7-9,TGTGCCAGCAGCTTAGAAGCCCTGGCCGGGGAGCTGTTTTTT,CASSLEALAGELFF
TRBD1,once,TRBJ2-1,TRBV5-1,TGCGCCAGCAGCTTGGCCGCTACCGGACAGGGGGCTCATGAGCAGTTCTTC,CASSLAATGQGAHEQFF
TRBD1,.,TRBJ1-1,TRBV11-2,TGTGCCAGCAGCTTAGATGGGACAGGACTTGAAGCTTTCTTT,CASSLDGTGLEAFF
.,.,TRBJ1-1,TRBV18,TGTGCCAGCTCACCGGCCAGGCAGAACACTGAAGCTTTCTTT,CASSPARQNTEAFF
.,.,TRBJ1-2,TRBV21-1,TGTGCCAGCAGCACAGGGGGACAGGGGTATGGCTACACCTTC,CASSTGGQGYGYTF
.,.,TRBJ2-1,TRBV9,TGTGCCAGCAGCGTAGCTGGGGTAGCGGGGACAGCGGTTGAGCAGTTCTTC,CASSVAGVAGTAVEQFF
.,.,TRBJ2-7,TRBV5-1,TGCGCCAGCAGCTTAAAAGGCAGCGAGCAGTACTTC,CASSLKGSEQYF
.,.,TRBJ2-6,TRBV10-3,TGTGCCATCAGTGAGCAGGGAACCGGGGCCAACGTCCTGACTTTC,CAISEQGTGANVLTF
.,.,TRBJ2-5,TRBV7-6,TGTGCCAGCAGCCTCTATAGCGGTTACCAAGAGACCCAGTACTTC,CASSLYSGYQETQYF
.,few,TRBJ1-2,TRBV19,TGTGCCAGTAGTATAGACCCATCTGGGGGGAGACCTAGTGGCTACACCTTC,CASSIDPSGGRPSGYTF
TRBD1,.,TRBJ1-5,TRBV6-6,TGTGCCAGCGTAGCAGGGGGTTTCAATCAGCCCCAGCATTTT,CASVAGGFNQPQHF
TRBD1,.,TRBJ1-1,TRBV5-1,TGCGCCAGCAGCTTGACAGGGGCCTTGATGATGGGCACTGAAGCTTTCTTT,CASSLTGALMMGTEAFF
.,few,TRBJ1-1,TRBV29-1,TGCAGCGTTGACGGCAGGATGAACACTGAAGCTTTCTTT,CSVDGRMNTEAFF
.,once,TRBJ2-3,TRBV6-6,TGTGCCAGCAGGAGGACAGCTAGCACAGATACGCAGTATTTT,CASRRTASTDTQYF
TRBD2,.,TRBJ2-1,TRBV11-3,TGTGCCAGCAGCTTGGCTAGCGGGTCTTACAATGAGCAGTTCTTC,CASSLASGSYNEQFF
.,.,TRBJ2-5,TRBV6-6,TGTGCCAGCAAAAAGGACACCGAGACCCAGTACTTC,CASKKDTETQYF
TRBD2,few,TRBJ2-1,TRBV10-2,TGCGCCAGCAGTGATCTCCTAGCGGGAGTTCGCAATGAGCAGTTCTTC,CASSDLLAGVRNEQFF
.,.,TRBJ2-3,TRBV11-2,TGTGCCAGCAGCTTGCGTGTTAGCGGCACCACTAGCACAGATACGCAGTATTTT,CASSLRVSGTTSTDTQYF
.,few,TRBJ1-2,TRBV6-5,TGTGCCAGCAGTGCTCCAGGGATACGGGGCTACACCTTC,CASSAPGIRGYTF